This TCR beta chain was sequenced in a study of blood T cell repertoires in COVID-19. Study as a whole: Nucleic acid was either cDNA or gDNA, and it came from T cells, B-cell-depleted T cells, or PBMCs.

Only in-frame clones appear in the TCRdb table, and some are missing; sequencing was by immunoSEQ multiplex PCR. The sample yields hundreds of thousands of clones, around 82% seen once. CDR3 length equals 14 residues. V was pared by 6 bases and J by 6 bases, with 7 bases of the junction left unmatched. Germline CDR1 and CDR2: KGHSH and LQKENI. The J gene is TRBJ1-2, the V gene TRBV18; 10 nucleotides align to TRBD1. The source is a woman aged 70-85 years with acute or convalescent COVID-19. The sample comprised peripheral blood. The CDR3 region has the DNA TGTGCCAGCTCGGCCACTGGGACAGGGGATGGCTACACCTTC. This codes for CASSATGTGDGYTF.